This T cell receptor (beta chain) was profiled in a study of CXCR3-negative and CXCR3-positive naive CD8 T cells. Study-wide findings and caveats: Comparably high diversity marked both naive subsets, whereas memory CD8+ cells had much lower diversity. Post-cryopreservation CXCR3 expression was partly diminished, and the bulk of assays employed fresh PBMCs. CXCR3-negative and CXCR3-positive naive cells shared comparable TRBV-TRBJ usage, but memory cells did not. TRB CDR3s were more hydrophobic in CXCR3-positive than in CXCR3-negative naive cells.

UMI-labeled TRB cDNA libraries were prepared by 5' RACE. One entry per CDR3 protein, without DNA, is what TCRdb gives after re-calling the 5' RACE reads. Here the sample table reports around 140,000 distinct CDR3 sequences. The CDR3 contains 13 residues. Per the germline V gene, CDR1 is DFQATT and CDR2 is SNEGSKA (reference sequence). With around 290,000 cells each, the CD8+ T cell subsets were individually sorted in triplicate. Note on this clonotype: The antigen is unknown.

What was sequenced was naive CXCR3+ CD8+ T cells from blood. Subset described: CD45RO-CCR7+CD27+CD95- naive CD8+ T cells expressing CXCR3 (TNR3+). The chain employs TRBV20-1 and TRBJ2-7; TCRdb's D call, TRBD1, is unchecked because there is no DNA. The clonotype was recovered from a human donor in good health. Some clones in this sample may be carry-over from other donors' samples. This CDR3 reads CSAVRQGEYEQYF.